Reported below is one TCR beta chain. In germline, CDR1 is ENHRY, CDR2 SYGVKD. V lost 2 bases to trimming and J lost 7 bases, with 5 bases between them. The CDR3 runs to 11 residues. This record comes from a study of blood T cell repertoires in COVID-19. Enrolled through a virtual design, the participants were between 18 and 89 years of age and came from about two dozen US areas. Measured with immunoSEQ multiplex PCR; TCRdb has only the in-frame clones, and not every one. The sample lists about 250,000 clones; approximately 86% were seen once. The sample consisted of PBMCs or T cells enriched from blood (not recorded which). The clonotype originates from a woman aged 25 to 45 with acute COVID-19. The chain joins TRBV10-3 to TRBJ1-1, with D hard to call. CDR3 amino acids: CAISETGEAFF. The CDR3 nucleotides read TGTGCCATCAGTGAGACGGGTGAAGCTTTCTTT.